The rows below give T cell receptor beta chains drawn from one sample of a study of human T cells and chemical hapten exposure. TCRdb redid the calling of the RACE reads with MiXCR, one entry per CDR3 protein. The repertoire holds 200,000 to 300,000 distinct CDR3 sequences, with around 9.3% as singletons. The material sequenced was whole blood, taken in connection with sensitization to the hapten diphenylcyclopropenone (DPC). Receptor source: a woman aged 40 to 50 with alopecia areata. Some clones in this sample may be carry-over from other donors' samples. Both conserved end residues are part of each CDR3.

j_call v_call cdr3_aa
TRBJ1-1 TRBV7-9 CASSPGTQNTEAFF
TRBJ2-7 TRBV5-1 CASRDRDYELYF
TRBJ2-7 TRBV27 CASSSYAGRGRAYEQYF
TRBJ2-7 TRBV5-1 CASSLGRGLAKEQYF
TRBJ2-5 TRBV5-1 CASSMGTGNQETQYF
TRBJ1-1 TRBV20-1 CSARSGQGGPLVFF
TRBJ2-7 TRBV25-1 CASSESNFPYEQYF
TRBJ2-4 TRBV6-6 CASSYTRDRNIQYF
TRBJ2-2 TRBV9 CASSPPVGLGWTGELFF
TRBJ2-3 TRBV4-1 CASSPTDGDTQYF
TRBJ1-2 TRBV6-1 CAIRTVANYGYTF
TRBJ2-2 TRBV9 CASSAGNHGELFF
TRBJ2-7 TRBV12-3/TRBV12-4 CASSPSLEQYF
TRBJ2-3 TRBV6-5 CASSYSSGADTQYF
TRBJ2-7 TRBV7-3 CASSLTGTGYYEQYF
TRBJ2-3 TRBV6-5 CASSSQSHDTQYF
TRBJ2-2 TRBV28 CASSAGTPTGELFF
TRBJ2-5 TRBV5-1 CASSLRAGGYQETQYF
TRBJ1-1 TRBV27 CASRLGQGAKNTEAFF
TRBJ2-3 TRBV28 CASSFPPITDTQYF
TRBJ2-6 TRBV27 CASSLRQGSGANVLTF
TRBJ1-5 TRBV19 CASSIRLINQPQHF
TRBJ2-3 TRBV24-1 CATSPTLADTQYF
TRBJ2-6 TRBV28 CASRTGASGANVLTF
TRBJ1-2 TRBV6-2/TRBV6-3 CATTGQVRGYGYTF
TRBJ2-7 TRBV30 CAWSMGYEQYF
TRBJ1-2 TRBV10-3 CAIRTQDYGYTF
TRBJ2-3 TRBV12-3/TRBV12-4 CASSFWGSGTDTQYF
TRBJ2-7 TRBV10-3 CAIRSQGAGEQYF
TRBJ2-2 TRBV7-2 CASSSGQRTGERFF
TRBJ2-2 TRBV10-3 CAIKRDANTGELFF
TRBJ2-5 TRBV2 CASRGEETQYF
TRBJ1-5 TRBV20-1 CSAVDRGPGQPQHF
TRBJ2-5 TRBV11-2 CASSLPAGDLETQYF
TRBJ2-2 TRBV6-6 CASSYPVANTGELFF
TRBJ1-4 TRBV2 CASSREAVAEKLFF
TRBJ2-3 TRBV11-2 CASGHTDTQYF
TRBJ1-1 TRBV7-3 CASSFPGTGLTEAFF
TRBJ1-2 TRBV10-3 CAISEGGSRYTF
TRBJ2-5 TRBV7-2 CASSFTASGGETQYF
TRBJ2-5 TRBV7-8 CASSDRDGSGSTQYF
TRBJ1-1 TRBV29-1 CSVDEGRTEAFF
TRBJ2-7 TRBV20-1 CSASIQGAGWNEQYF
TRBJ2-6 TRBV24-1 CATGGSGANVLTF
TRBJ2-4 TRBV2 CASSGTGGKNIQYF
TRBJ2-3 TRBV10-1 CASKGQGSYTQYF
TRBJ2-4 TRBV7-9 CASSLGAGRNIQYF
TRBJ1-1 TRBV5-5 CASSLDEPRGGAFF
TRBJ2-7 TRBV6-2/TRBV6-3 CASSYGRGSSYEQYF
TRBJ1-2 TRBV5-5 CASRTGTGGFYGYTF
TRBJ2-1 TRBV12-3/TRBV12-4 CASSLRGLAGVGYNEQFF
TRBJ2-7 TRBV4-2 CASSQEGSAYEQYF
TRBJ2-5 TRBV18 CASSPLAGIETQYF
TRBJ2-1 TRBV20-1 CSARTSDYNEQFF
TRBJ2-7 TRBV13 CASSLRRGLQPYEQYF
TRBJ1-1 TRBV11-2 CASSPSIANTEAFF
TRBJ2-6 TRBV9 CASSVGGPRPGANVLTF
TRBJ2-7 TRBV20-1 CSARLAGGRHYEQYF
TRBJ1-4 TRBV28 CATTRQSEKLFF
TRBJ2-7 TRBV7-2 CASSSRLASDYEQYF